This T cell receptor (beta chain) was sequenced during a study of blood T cell repertoires in COVID-19. Looking at the study overall: Italy, Spain and the United States were the sources of the convalescent and acute COVID-19 samples. The analysed material was cDNA or gDNA that came from T cells, B-cell-depleted T cells, or PBMCs.

This CDR3 contains 16 residues. V lost 7 bases and J lost 1, with 17 bases in between. CDR1 and CDR2 (germline): WSHSY, SAAADI. Original analysis: Reference gene primers were amplified, and this amplification served to estimate nucleated cell counts. Clones were sequenced by immunoSEQ multiplex PCR, and TCRdb holds only the in-frame ones, with some missing. D and trimming were read from the DNA, whereas the V and J calls and clone size are those reported in that table. This table holds more than 70,000 clones, roughly nine tenths found once. The material sequenced was peripheral blood. The V and J genes are TRBV10-2 and TRBJ1-3, with D tentatively TRBD1 (5 bases). This sequence originates from a man aged 45-65 years with acute or convalescent COVID-19. CDR3 coding DNA: TGCGCCAGCACCAATGCGGGGCCCTTTTCTGGAAACACCATATATTTT. It is translated as CASTNAGPFSGNTIYF.